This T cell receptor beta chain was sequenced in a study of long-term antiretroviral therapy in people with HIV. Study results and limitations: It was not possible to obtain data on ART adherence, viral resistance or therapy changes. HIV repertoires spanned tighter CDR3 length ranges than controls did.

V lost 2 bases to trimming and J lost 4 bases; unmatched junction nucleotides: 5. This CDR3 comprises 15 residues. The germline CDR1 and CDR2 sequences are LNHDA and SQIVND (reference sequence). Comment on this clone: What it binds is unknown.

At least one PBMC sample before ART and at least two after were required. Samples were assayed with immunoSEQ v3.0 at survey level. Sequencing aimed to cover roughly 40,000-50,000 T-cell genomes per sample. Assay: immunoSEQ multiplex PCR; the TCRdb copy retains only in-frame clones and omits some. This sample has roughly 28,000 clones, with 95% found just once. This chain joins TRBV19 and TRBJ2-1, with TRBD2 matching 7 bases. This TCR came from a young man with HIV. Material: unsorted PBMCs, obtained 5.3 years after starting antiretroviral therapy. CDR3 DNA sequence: TGTGCCAGTAGTATATCAGCGGGACTTTACAATGAGCAGTTCTTC. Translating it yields CASSISAGLYNEQFF. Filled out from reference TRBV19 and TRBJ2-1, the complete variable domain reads DGGITQSPKYLFRKEGQNVTLSCEQNLNHDAMYWYRQDPGQGLRLIYYSQIVNDFQKGDIAEGYSVSREKKESFPLTVTSAQKNPTAFYLCASSISAGLYNEQFFGPGTRLTVL.